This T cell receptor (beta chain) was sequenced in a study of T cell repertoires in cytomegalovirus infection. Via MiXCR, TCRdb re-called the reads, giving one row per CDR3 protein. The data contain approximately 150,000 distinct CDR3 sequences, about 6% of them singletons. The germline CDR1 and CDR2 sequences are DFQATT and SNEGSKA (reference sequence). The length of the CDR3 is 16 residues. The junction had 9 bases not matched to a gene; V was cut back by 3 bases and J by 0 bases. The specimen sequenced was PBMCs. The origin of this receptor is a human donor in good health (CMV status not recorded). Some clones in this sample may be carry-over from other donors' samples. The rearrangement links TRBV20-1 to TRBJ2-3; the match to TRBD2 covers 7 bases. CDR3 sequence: CSASRSSGASTDTQYF. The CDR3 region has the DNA TGCAGTGCTAGCCGGTCGAGCGGGGCCAGCACAGATACGCAGTATTTT.